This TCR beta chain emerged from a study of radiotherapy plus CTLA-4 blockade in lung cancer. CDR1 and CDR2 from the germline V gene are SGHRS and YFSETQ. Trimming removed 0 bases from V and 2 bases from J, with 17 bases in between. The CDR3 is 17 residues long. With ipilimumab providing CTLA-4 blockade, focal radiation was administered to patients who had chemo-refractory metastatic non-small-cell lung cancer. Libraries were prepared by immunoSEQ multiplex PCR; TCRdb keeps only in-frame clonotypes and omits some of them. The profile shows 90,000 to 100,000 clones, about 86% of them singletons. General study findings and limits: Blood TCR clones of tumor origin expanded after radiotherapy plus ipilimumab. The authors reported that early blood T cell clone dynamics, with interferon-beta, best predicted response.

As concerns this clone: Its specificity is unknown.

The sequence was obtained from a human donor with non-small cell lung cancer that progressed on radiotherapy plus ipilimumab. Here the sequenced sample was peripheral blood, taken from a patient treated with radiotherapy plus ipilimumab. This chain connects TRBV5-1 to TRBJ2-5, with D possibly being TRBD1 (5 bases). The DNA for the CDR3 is TGCGCCAGCAGCTTGGCCTTATCCCAAAGGGGTCAAGAGACCCAGTACTTC. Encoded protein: CASSLALSQRGQETQYF.